These 8 T cell receptor beta chains were sequenced from one sample in a study of shared clonotypes between healthy human individuals. Some clones are missing from TCRdb's copy, which holds only in-frame ones; the method was immunoSEQ multiplex PCR. The data show 1.5 million to 2.5 million clones, with just under 95% seen just once and 1.2% held by the top ten. Naivety among CD8 cells was defined by CD45RO negativity and positive CCR7 selection, thereby excluding terminally differentiated effector memory CD45RA+ cells. Sequencing input: naive CD8+ T cells sorted from blood. These receptors were obtained from a man aged 18 to 30 in good health.

The rearrangement joins TRBV2 to TRBJ2-6, with D perhaps matching TRBD1 (5 bases). Germline CDR1 is SNHLY and CDR2 is FYNNEI. This CDR3 comprises 16 residues. Trimming pared 5 bases from V and 0 bases from J, leaving 11 bases between. CDR3 loop: CASSLEDSSGANVLTF. The CDR3 coding sequence is TGTGCCAGCAGTCTTGAAGACAGCTCTGGGGCCAACGTCCTGACTTTC.

The chain employs TRBV5-6 and TRBJ2-7; tentatively, D is TRBD1 (6 bases). Germline V gene data show CDR1 as SGHDT and CDR2 as YYEEEE. This CDR3 region has 14 residues. Trimming took 4 bases from V and 4 from J, leaving 15 bases between them. CDR3 protein: CASSQGTGKYEQYF. The CDR3 DNA is TGTGCCAGCAGCCAGGGGACGGGGAAATACGAGCAGTACTTC.

To note about this clone: Other nucleotide sequences in the sample specify the same CDR3. The chain uses TRBV7-2 and TRBJ2-1; D perhaps matches TRBD2 (5 bases). With 1 base removed from V and 1 base from J, the gap between germline ends came to 8 bases. The germline gives CDR1 SGHTA, CDR2 FQGNSA. This CDR3 comprises 15 residues. CDR3 in DNA: TGTGCCAGCAGCTTAGTTCCGGGGTCCTACAATGAGCAGTTCTTC. Its translation: CASSLVPGSYNEQFF. Looking up the rest from reference TRBV7-2 and TRBJ2-1 gives the full variable domain: GAGVSQSPSNKVTEKGKDVELRCDPISGHTALYWYRQSLGQGLEFLIYFQGNSAPDKSGLPSDRFSAERTGGSVSTLTIQRTQQEDSAVYLCASSLVPGSYNEQFFGPGTRLTVL.

V usage is TRBV27 and J usage is TRBJ2-7; the match to TRBD2 covers 7 bases. Germline V gives CDR1 MNHEY, CDR2 SMNVEV (reference sequence). The V and J ends lost 7 bases and 2 bases, in that order; junction bases with no gene match: 2. CDR3 length equals 12 residues. The CDR3 loop is CASTSGTYEQYF. DNA for the CDR3: TGTGCCAGCACCAGCGGGACCTACGAGCAGTACTTC.

Comment on this clone: Other DNA sequences in this sample translate to the same CDR3. The rearrangement joins TRBV27 to TRBJ2-3; D unresolved. This CDR3 is 14 amino acids long. V was trimmed by 6 bases and J by 0 bases, leaving 10 bases between them. Germline-derived CDR1 and CDR2 are MNHEY and SMNVEV (reference sequence). The CDR3 loop is CASSPLPSTDTQYF. CDR3 DNA sequence: TGTGCCAGCAGCCCCCTCCCTAGCACAGATACGCAGTATTTT.

This clone has just one count. V usage is TRBV5-6 and J usage is TRBJ2-5; TRBD1 is a possible D gene (6 bases). Germline CDR1 SGHDT, CDR2 YYEEEE. The CDR3 runs to 12 residues. Trimming took 4 bases from V and 10 from J, leaving 14 bases between them. The CDR3 coding sequence is TGTGCCAGCAGCGCACAGACAGGCCGCCAGTACTTC. Protein: CASSAQTGRQYF.

V and J are TRBV10-3 and TRBJ2-7; D is ambiguous. Germline CDR1 is ENHRY and CDR2 is SYGVKD. Trimming removed 5 bases at V and 0 bases at J, with 11 bases between. CDR3 length equals 14 residues. The CDR3 region has the DNA TGTGCCATCAGTTCAACGGAAAGCTCCTACGAGCAGTACTTC. Translation gives CAISSTESSYEQYF.

CDR3 in amino acids: CASSIDRGTGQPQHF. CDR3 DNA: TGTGCCAGTAGTATTGACAGGGGGACGGGCCAGCCCCAGCATTTT. The V gene is TRBV19, the J gene TRBJ1-5, with 9 bases fitting TRBD1. CDR3 length equals 15 residues. V lost 3 bases and J lost 7; bases outside the gene matches: 7. In germline, CDR1 is LNHDA, CDR2 SQIVND (reference sequence).